This TCR beta chain was captured in a study of blood T cell repertoires in COVID-19. The wider study: From T cells, B-cell-depleted T cells, or PBMCs came the material, which was cDNA or gDNA.

The CDR3 sequence is 19 residues long. With V trimmed by 2 bases and J by 4 bases, 10 bases remained unmatched. Germline values: CDR1 SGHRS, CDR2 YFSETQ. Measured with immunoSEQ multiplex PCR; TCRdb has only the in-frame clones, and not every one. The sample gives 53,000 or so clones, around 84% of which show up once; approximately 10% is in the top ten. V gene TRBV5-1 combines with J gene TRBJ2-3; 16 bases match TRBD2. The specimen sequenced was peripheral blood. The receptor was isolated from a man between 65 and 79 years old with active COVID-19. CDR3 in amino acids: CASSFRGLAGGLGADTQYF. DNA of the CDR3: TGCGCCAGCAGCTTTCGGGGACTAGCGGGGGGGCTTGGCGCAGATACGCAGTATTTT.